A single T cell receptor (beta chain) is shown here with its context. Its antigen remains unidentified. The data were obtained in a study of regulatory and conventional T cells in RAG deficiency. Study-wide results and caveats: Shannon entropy fell and Simpson indices rose in RAG-deficient patients. In Omenn syndrome, sorted "Tregs" may be peripherally activated cells. Compared with controls, unique Treg TCR beta sequences dropped roughly 100-fold in Omenn syndrome and CID/AS.

Regulatory T cells were sorted from blood as CD4+ CD25-high CD127-low cells. V was trimmed by 6 bases and J by 2 bases, leaving 8 bases between them. The CDR3 is made up of 11 amino acids. Germline V gives CDR1 DFQATT, CDR2 SNEGSKA (reference sequence). Here immunoSEQ multiplex PCR was the method, and the copy in TCRdb shows in-frame clones only, minus some. The sample consists of roughly 20,000 clones, roughly 90% of them appearing once. Another study also made use of these data, one on regulatory T cells. From that report: The primer mix had 52 TRBV and 13 TRBJ primers. Regulatory T cells showed the strongest V-J pair restriction and V/J gene skewing among patient repertoires.

The receptor's source is a human donor in good health. The J gene is TRBJ2-7, the V gene TRBV20-1; no definite D call. The sample comprised Tregs sorted from blood. The CDR3, as DNA: TGCAGTGCCCCCGGGCCCTACGAGCAGTACTTC. This translates into CSAPGPYEQYF.